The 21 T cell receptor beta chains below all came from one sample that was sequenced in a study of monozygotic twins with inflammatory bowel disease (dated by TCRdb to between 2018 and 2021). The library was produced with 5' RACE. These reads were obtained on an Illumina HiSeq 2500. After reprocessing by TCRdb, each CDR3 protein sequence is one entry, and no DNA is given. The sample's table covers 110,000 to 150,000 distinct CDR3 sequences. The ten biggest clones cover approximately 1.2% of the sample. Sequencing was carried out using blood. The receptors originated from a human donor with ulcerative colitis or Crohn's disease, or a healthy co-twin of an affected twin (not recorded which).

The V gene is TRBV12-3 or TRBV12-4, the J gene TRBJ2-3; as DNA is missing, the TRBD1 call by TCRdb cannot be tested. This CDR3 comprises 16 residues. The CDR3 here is CASSGTGGKTTDTQYF.

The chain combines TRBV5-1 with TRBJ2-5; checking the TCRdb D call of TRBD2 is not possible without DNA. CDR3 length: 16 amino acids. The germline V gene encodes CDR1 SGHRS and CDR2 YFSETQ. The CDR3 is CASSLGLAGGKVTQYF.

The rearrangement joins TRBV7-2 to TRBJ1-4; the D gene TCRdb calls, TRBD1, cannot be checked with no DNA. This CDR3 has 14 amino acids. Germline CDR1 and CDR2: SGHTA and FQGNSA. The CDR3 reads CASSPGTFNEKLFF.

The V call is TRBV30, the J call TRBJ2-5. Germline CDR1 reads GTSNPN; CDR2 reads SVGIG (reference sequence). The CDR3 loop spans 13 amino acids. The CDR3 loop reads CAWSVSTGETQYF. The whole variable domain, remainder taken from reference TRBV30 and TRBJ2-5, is SQTIHQWPATLVQPVGSPLSLECTVEGTSNPNLYWYRQAAGRGLQLLFYSVGIGQISSEVPQNLSASRPQDRQFILSSKKLLLSDSGFYLCAWSVSTGETQYFGPGTRLLVL.

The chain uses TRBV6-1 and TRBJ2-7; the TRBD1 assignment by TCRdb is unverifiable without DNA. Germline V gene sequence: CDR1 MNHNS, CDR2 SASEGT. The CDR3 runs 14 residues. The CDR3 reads CASRNLGQNYEQYF.

CDR3 protein: CATSQRRERPPYETQYF. The chain links TRBV24-1 to TRBJ2-5; without DNA, the TCRdb call of TRBD2 cannot be checked. CDR3 length: 17 residues. Germline V CDR1 and CDR2: KGHDR, SFDVKD.

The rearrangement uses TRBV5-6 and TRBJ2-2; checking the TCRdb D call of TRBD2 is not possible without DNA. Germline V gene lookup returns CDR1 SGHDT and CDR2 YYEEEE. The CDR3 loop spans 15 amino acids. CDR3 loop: CASSLGLAGTGELFF.

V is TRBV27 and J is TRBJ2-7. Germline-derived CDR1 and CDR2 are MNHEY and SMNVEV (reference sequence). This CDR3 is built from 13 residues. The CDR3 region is CASSSRRSYEQYF.

The CDR3 loop is CATSDLETLHEQFF. The chain links TRBV24-1 to TRBJ2-1. The length of the CDR3 is 14 residues. Per the germline V gene, CDR1 is KGHDR and CDR2 is SFDVKD.

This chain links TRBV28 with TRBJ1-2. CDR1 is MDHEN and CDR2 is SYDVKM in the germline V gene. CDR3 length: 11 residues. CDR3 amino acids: CASSPKGGYTF.

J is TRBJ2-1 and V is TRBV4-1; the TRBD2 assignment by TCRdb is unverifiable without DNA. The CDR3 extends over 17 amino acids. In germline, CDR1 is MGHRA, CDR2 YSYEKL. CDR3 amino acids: CASSQEGGAGVRNEQFF.

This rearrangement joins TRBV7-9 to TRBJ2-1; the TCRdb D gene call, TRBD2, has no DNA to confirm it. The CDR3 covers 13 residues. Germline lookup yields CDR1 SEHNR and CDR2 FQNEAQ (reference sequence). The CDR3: CASSNPPGLAGGF. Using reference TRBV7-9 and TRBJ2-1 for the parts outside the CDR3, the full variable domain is DTGVSQNPRHKITKRGQNVTFRCDPISEHNRLYWYRQTLGQGPEFLTYFQNEAQLEKSRLLSDRFSAERPKGSFSTLEIQRTEQGDSAMYLCASSNPPGLAGGFGPGTRLTVL.

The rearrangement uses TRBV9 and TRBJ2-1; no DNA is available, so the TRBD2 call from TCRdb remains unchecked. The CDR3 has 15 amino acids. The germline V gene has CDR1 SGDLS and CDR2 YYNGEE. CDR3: CASSPGLAIPNEQFF.

This CDR3 reads CASSSWTSGQPNTGELFF. J is TRBJ2-2 and V is TRBV5-1; the D call from TCRdb, TRBD2, cannot be confirmed without DNA. The CDR3 length is 18 residues. Germline values: CDR1 SGHRS, CDR2 YFSETQ.

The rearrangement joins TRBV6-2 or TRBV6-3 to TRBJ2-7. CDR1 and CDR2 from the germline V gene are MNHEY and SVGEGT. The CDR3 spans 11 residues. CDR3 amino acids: CASTYNYEQYF.

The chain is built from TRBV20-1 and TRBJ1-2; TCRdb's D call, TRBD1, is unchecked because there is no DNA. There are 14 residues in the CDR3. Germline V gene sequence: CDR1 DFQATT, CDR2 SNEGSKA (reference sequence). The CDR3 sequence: CSARPTGGNYGYTF.

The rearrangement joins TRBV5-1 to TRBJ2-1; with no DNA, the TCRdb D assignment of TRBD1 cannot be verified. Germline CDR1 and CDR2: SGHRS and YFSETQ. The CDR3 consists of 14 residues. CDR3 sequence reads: CASSPGTGYNEQFF. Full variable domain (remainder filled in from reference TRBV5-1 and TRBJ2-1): KAGVTQTPRYLIKTRGQQVTLSCSPISGHRSVSWYQQTPGQGLQFLFEYFSETQRNKGNFPGRFSGRQFSNSRSEMNVSTLELGDSALYLCASSPGTGYNEQFFGPGTRLTVL.

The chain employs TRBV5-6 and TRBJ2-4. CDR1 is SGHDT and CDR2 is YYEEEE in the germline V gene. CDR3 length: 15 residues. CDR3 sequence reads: CASTRWVLAKNIQYF.

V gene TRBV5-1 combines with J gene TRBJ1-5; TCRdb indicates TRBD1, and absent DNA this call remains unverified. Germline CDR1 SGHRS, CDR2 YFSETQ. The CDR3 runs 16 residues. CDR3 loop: CASSQFPGQESQPQHF.

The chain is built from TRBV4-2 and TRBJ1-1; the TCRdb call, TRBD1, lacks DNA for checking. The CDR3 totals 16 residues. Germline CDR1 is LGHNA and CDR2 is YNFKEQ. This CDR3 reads CASSQGGNDRFTEAFF.

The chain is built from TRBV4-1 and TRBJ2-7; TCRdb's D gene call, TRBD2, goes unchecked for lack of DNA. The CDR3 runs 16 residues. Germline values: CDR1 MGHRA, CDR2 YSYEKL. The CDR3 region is CASSQVAGSSSYEQYF.